Listed below are T cell receptor beta chains from one sample, sequenced in a study of blood T cells in healthy people across ages. MiXCR, run by TCRdb on the 5' RACE reads, gives a single entry per CDR3 protein. This table holds approximately 1.5 million distinct CDR3 sequences, about 35% found once. The sample was blood. These receptors all stem from a woman aged 25-40 years in good health. Both conserved end residues are part of each CDR3. D genes are given only for firm matches.

D: TRBD1; V: TRBV7-9; CDR3: CASSYTGGRADTQYF
D: -; V: TRBV2; CDR3: CASSGMGRNTEAFF
D: -; V: TRBV6-2/TRBV6-3; CDR3: CASSYPVGGLKETQYF
D: -; V: TRBV12-3/TRBV12-4; CDR3: CASRGDPETQYF
D: -; V: TRBV4-2; CDR3: CASSQGAFGTKGVETQYF
D: -; V: TRBV7-2; CDR3: CASTRRGTEAFF
D: TRBD1; V: TRBV6-1; CDR3: CASRRTGLAEAFF
D: TRBD2; V: TRBV9; CDR3: CASSTASGSPSTDTQYF
D: TRBD2; V: TRBV6-5; CDR3: CATHRTSGGSDTQYF
D: -; V: TRBV28; CDR3: CASSFGTSYNSPLHF
D: -; V: TRBV7-9; CDR3: CVSSLAQEFATRRGYTF
D: TRBD2; V: TRBV20-1; CDR3: CSASSSGAITDTQYF
D: -; V: TRBV9; CDR3: CASSDGGGGETQYF
D: -; V: TRBV27; CDR3: CASKLRQGGFDEQFF
D: -; V: TRBV7-9; CDR3: CASSRDGRWETQYF
D: -; V: TRBV27; CDR3: CASSFLGRSKSENSYGYTF
D: -; V: TRBV25-1; CDR3: CASSGYRAYEQYF
D: TRBD1; V: TRBV7-2; CDR3: CASSLGGRTGPEAFF
D: TRBD1; V: TRBV11-2; CDR3: CASSLYIRTGSGYNEQFF
D: -; V: TRBV27; CDR3: CASSSPGTGLTRRQFF
D: TRBD2; V: TRBV20-1; CDR3: CSARAAGDTGELFF
D: -; V: TRBV7-9; CDR3: CASSSVWATQYF
D: -; V: TRBV7-6; CDR3: CASNTGTFQGSPYF
D: -; V: TRBV5-7; CDR3: CASSLEGGNRGNQPQHF
D: TRBD1; V: TRBV29-1; CDR3: CSAIDRGGDEQYF
D: -; V: TRBV27; CDR3: CASSFIPTDGGYTF
D: -; V: TRBV7-9; CDR3: CASTSRRRRGTEAFF
D: -; V: TRBV4-1; CDR3: CAARGDFGTEAFF
D: TRBD2; V: TRBV13; CDR3: CASSHALAGGTGGETQYF
D: -; V: TRBV7-9; CDR3: CASSLNRDDQPQHF
D: TRBD1; V: TRBV28; CDR3: CASSRQPQGANYGYTF
D: -; V: TRBV18; CDR3: CASSPHEIPGETQYF
D: -; V: TRBV9; CDR3: CASSVGRQYNEQYF
D: -; V: TRBV5-1; CDR3: CASSPEGGPNEQFF
D: -; V: TRBV10-3; CDR3: CAISESFRDHGYTF
D: TRBD2; V: TRBV6-2/TRBV6-3; CDR3: CASSPTSFGTDTQYF
D: TRBD2; V: TRBV4-1; CDR3: CASSQDPGTTTDTQYF
D: TRBD1; V: TRBV5-1; CDR3: CASSSGQVDSPLHF
D: TRBD1; V: TRBV7-9; CDR3: CASSTGTGGRLRYF
D: -; V: TRBV6-1; CDR3: CASSGEVNQPQHF
D: -; V: TRBV7-9; CDR3: CASSPGQGGTQYF
D: TRBD2; V: TRBV6-5; CDR3: CASSYGGIGTSGGETQYF
D: TRBD2; V: TRBV9; CDR3: CASSDTGTRSHYEQYF
D: TRBD1; V: TRBV27; CDR3: CASTLLPGGDEQYF
D: TRBD2; V: TRBV5-1; CDR3: CASSWFSGGTDTQYF
D: -; V: TRBV7-9; CDR3: CASRGHPSTDTQYF
D: TRBD2; V: TRBV9; CDR3: CASSQSSGGPYEQFF
D: TRBD2; V: TRBV15; CDR3: CATGRRGGPVDTQYF
D: TRBD2; V: TRBV28; CDR3: CASSLSLSSGLAGALSYEQYF
D: -; V: TRBV18; CDR3: CASSPPTAERYF
D: -; V: TRBV9; CDR3: CASSQGASGEPQHF
D: -; V: TRBV5-1; CDR3: CASSLEQTSNEQFF
D: -; V: TRBV3-1; CDR3: CASSPPGEYNEQFF
D: -; V: TRBV12-3/TRBV12-4; CDR3: CASSTQGTDYGYTF
D: -; V: TRBV11-2; CDR3: CASSLDRSQFFVEETQYF
D: -; V: TRBV20-1; CDR3: CSARAVGRPNEQYF
D: TRBD2; V: TRBV20-1; CDR3: CSASSPGLAGQAPTYEQYF
D: TRBD2; V: TRBV6-1; CDR3: CASRAGTSGPITFYNEQFF
D: TRBD1; V: TRBV29-1; CDR3: CSARTGAYNEQFF